The entry that follows covers one TCR beta chain sequence. The antigen remains unidentified. The entry originates in a study of memory CD4+ T cells and cytomegalovirus serostatus. Study information: Healthy Belgian adult donors included nine or ten CMV-positive and some 23 CMV-negative people.

The trim removed 4 bases at V and 0 bases at J, leaving 7 bases unmatched. Germline CDR1 and CDR2: GTSNPN and SVGIG (reference sequence). The CDR3 sequence is 15 residues long. Study processing details: After removing out-of-frame reads, around 2,100,000 distinct TCRbeta sequences remained. Method: immunoSEQ multiplex PCR; TCRdb's copy keeps in-frame clones and lacks some. V and J calls and clone size are as listed in that table; D and trimming were resolved from the DNA. The sample comprises about 92,000 clones, about four fifths of which are singletons, and 3.6% rests with the top ten. Study outcomes and limitations: The CMV-associated TCR signature appears largely within the CD4+ memory repertoire. Of around 160 reported CMV TCRbeta sequences, 55 to 80 were found in memory CD4+ repertoires.

Single viable CD3+CD4+CD8-CD45RO+ cells were sorted as the memory CD4+ T cells. Sequencing used memory CD4+ T cells from blood. J is TRBJ2-7 and V is TRBV30; 9 bases fit TRBD1. The TCR was taken from an adult in good health and CMV-seropositive. Here the CDR3 DNA reads TGTGCCTGGACCCCCGGGGACAGGGACTCCTACGAGCAGTACTTC. The encoded protein is CAWTPGDRDSYEQYF. The variable domain in full, with the rest retrieved from reference TRBV30 and TRBJ2-7, is SQTIHQWPATLVQPVGSPLSLECTVEGTSNPNLYWYRQAAGRGLQLLFYSVGIGQISSEVPQNLSASRPQDRQFILSSKKLLLSDSGFYLCAWTPGDRDSYEQYFGPGTRLTVT.